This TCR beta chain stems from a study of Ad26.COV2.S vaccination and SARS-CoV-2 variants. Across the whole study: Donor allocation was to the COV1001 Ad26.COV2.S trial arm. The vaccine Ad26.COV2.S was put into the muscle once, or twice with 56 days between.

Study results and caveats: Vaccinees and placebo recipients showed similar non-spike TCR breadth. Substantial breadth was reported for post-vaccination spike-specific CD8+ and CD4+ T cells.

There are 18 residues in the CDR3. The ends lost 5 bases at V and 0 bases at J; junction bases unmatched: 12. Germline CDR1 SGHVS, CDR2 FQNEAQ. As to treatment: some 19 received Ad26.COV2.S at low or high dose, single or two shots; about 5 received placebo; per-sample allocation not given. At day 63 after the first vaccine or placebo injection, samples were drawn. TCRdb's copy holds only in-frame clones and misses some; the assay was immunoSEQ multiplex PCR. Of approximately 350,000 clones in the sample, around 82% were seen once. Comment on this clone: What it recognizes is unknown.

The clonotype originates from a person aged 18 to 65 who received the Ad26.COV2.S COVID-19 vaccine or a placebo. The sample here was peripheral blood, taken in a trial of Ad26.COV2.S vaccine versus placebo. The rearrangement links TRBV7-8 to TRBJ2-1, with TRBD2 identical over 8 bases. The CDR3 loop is CASSRRLSGGRSYNEQFF. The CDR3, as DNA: TGTGCCAGCAGCCGACGGCTCAGCGGGGGTCGCTCCTACAATGAGCAGTTCTTC.